Listed below are T cell receptor beta chains from one sample, sequenced in a study of blood T cell repertoires in COVID-19. Some clones are missing from TCRdb's copy, which holds only in-frame ones; the method was immunoSEQ multiplex PCR. The sample shows 140,000 or so clones, 87% of them seen only once. Source material: peripheral blood. These receptors were obtained from a man over 45 who had recovered from COVID-19. The CDR3 runs from the conserved cysteine through the conserved F or W. The D gene is left open where the match is weak. The size entry is marked missing in some rows and otherwise reads once, few, many or a size class.

v_call	clone_size	j_call	d_call	cdr3_aa	cdr3_nt
TRBV7-9	-	TRBJ1-1	-	CASSLLPSRRVNTEAFF	TGTGCCAGCAGCTTACTCCCCTCGAGACGGGTGAACACTGAAGCTTTCTTT
TRBV7-2	-	TRBJ2-3	TRBD2	CASSLGAPRGGQDTQYF	TGTGCCAGCAGCTTAGGGGCCCCCCGGGGGGGGCAGGATACGCAGTATTTT
TRBV2	-	TRBJ2-2	-	CASSKRYTGELFF	TGTGCCAGCAGTAAGCGGTACACCGGGGAGCTGTTTTTT
TRBV6-5	-	TRBJ1-2	-	CASRPHWGRDGYTF	TGTGCCAGCAGACCTCATTGGGGGCGAGATGGCTACACCTTC
TRBV6-2/TRBV6-3	-	TRBJ1-1	-	CASSYPGGRGMNTEAFF	TGTGCCAGCAGTTATCCGGGGGGCAGGGGTATGAACACTGAAGCTTTCTTT
TRBV3-1/TRBV3-2	-	TRBJ2-1	-	CASSQDPAGSYNEQFF	TGTGCCAGCAGCCAAGATCCGGCAGGCTCCTACAATGAGCAGTTCTTC
TRBV10-3	-	TRBJ2-3	-	CAISDEGRRDTQYF	TGTGCCATCAGTGATGAGGGCCGTAGGGATACGCAGTATTTT
TRBV5-4	-	TRBJ2-7	TRBD1	CASSRGQGRSYEQYF	TGTGCCAGCAGCCGAGGACAGGGGCGCTCCTACGAGCAGTACTTC
TRBV30	-	TRBJ1-2	TRBD1	CAWSAEGTGVEGYTF	TGTGCCTGGAGCGCCGAGGGGACAGGGGTTGAGGGCTACACCTTC
TRBV2	-	TRBJ1-1	TRBD1	CASTPRGLGTEAFF	TGTGCCAGCACTCCCAGGGGGCTTGGCACTGAAGCTTTCTTT
TRBV2	-	TRBJ1-4	-	CASHRATNEKLFF	TGTGCCAGTCACAGAGCAACTAATGAAAAACTGTTTTTT
TRBV11-2	-	TRBJ1-2	TRBD1	CASSLETGHHYGYTF	TGTGCCAGCAGCTTAGAGACAGGGCACCACTATGGCTACACCTTC
TRBV7-9	few	TRBJ2-7	-	CASSKTLQTGFYEQYF	TGTGCCAGCAGCAAAACACTTCAGACAGGATTCTACGAGCAGTACTTC
TRBV2	few	TRBJ1-1	TRBD1	CASKQGSYTEAFF	TGTGCCAGCAAACAGGGGTCCTACACTGAAGCTTTCTTT
TRBV30	few	TRBJ1-6	-	CAWSFAGDYNSPLHF	TGTGCCTGGAGTTTCGCAGGGGATTATAATTCACCCCTCCACTTT
TRBV29-1	-	TRBJ1-1	TRBD1	CSVEVPGQGPEAFF	TGCAGCGTTGAAGTCCCGGGACAGGGACCTGAAGCTTTCTTT
TRBV5-4	-	TRBJ2-2	TRBD2	CASSDAGGLANTGELFF	TGTGCCAGCAGCGACGCCGGAGGACTAGCGAACACCGGGGAGCTGTTTTTT
TRBV4-2	many	TRBJ1-2	TRBD1	CASSHTGTGQFYGYTF	TGTGCCAGCAGCCATACCGGGACAGGTCAGTTCTATGGCTACACCTTC
TRBV27	-	TRBJ2-7	-	CASSLSPSQVYLYEQYF	TGTGCCAGCAGTCTATCACCCTCCCAGGTATACCTTTACGAGCAGTACTTC